Below, 21 T cell receptor beta chains from the same sample are listed, as sequenced in a study of blood T cell repertoires in COVID-19. The protocol was immunoSEQ multiplex PCR, while the TCRdb copy is restricted to in-frame clones and leaves out a portion. Of approximately 290,000 clones detected, 89% appear once; the ten largest clones hold about an eighth. Input material: peripheral blood. Every receptor here comes from a woman in her sixties with acute or convalescent COVID-19.

The rearrangement links TRBV5-5 to TRBJ2-5; 9 bases match TRBD2. The CDR3 length is 16 residues. The trim removed 0 bases at V and 2 bases at J, leaving 5 bases unmatched. CDR1 is SGHKS and CDR2 is YYEKEE in the germline V gene (reference sequence). CDR3 DNA: TGTGCCAGCAGCTTGGCGATAGCGGGAGTACAAGAGACCCAGTACTTC. It is translated as CASSLAIAGVQETQYF.

The V gene is TRBV10-3, the J gene TRBJ2-1; TRBD2 aligns across 8 bases. V lost 4 bases to trimming and J lost 8 bases; unmatched junction nucleotides: 7. This CDR3 has 14 amino acids. The V gene's germline CDR1 is ENHRY and CDR2 SYGVKD. CDR3 in amino acids: CAISGGGPTDEQFF. CDR3 sequence (DNA): TGTGCCATCAGTGGCGGGGGGCCTACCGATGAGCAGTTCTTC.

The gene calls are TRBV5-1 and TRBJ1-4, with a weak D call TRBD1 (5 bases). Trimming removed 5 bases at V and 8 bases at J, with 16 bases between. Germline-derived CDR1 and CDR2 are SGHRS and YFSETQ. The CDR3 is 14 residues long. Here the CDR3 DNA reads TGCGCCAGCAGTATGGGGCGGCCTACCGAAAAACTGTTTTTT. It is translated as CASSMGRPTEKLFF.

CDR3 sequence: CASSLIGDPKNIQYF. The CDR3 nucleotides read TGTGCCAGCAGTCTCATCGGAGACCCCAAAAACATTCAGTACTTC. This rearrangement joins TRBV27 to TRBJ2-4; D gene uncertain. The V and J ends lost 5 bases and 2 bases respectively, with 13 bases between them. This CDR3 is built from 15 residues. CDR1 and CDR2 from the germline V gene are MNHEY and SMNVEV (reference sequence).

The chain uses TRBV6-5 and TRBJ1-2; 10 bases match TRBD1. The V segment lost 2 bases and the J segment 8 bases; nucleotides outside the gene matches: 5. CDR3 length: 14 amino acids. Germline lookup yields CDR1 MNHEY and CDR2 SVGAGI. DNA for the CDR3: TGTGCCAGCAGTTACCTAGACAGGGGGCAAGGCTACACCTTC. Protein product: CASSYLDRGQGYTF.

This chain connects TRBV7-9 to TRBJ1-4, with 8 nucleotides matching TRBD1. J gave up 8 bases and V 8 bases, and 10 bases lay outside the gene matches. CDR3 length: 14 residues. CDR1 is SEHNR, CDR2 FQNEAQ, per germline (reference sequence). The chain's CDR3 is CASARGQGREKLFF. CDR3 sequence (DNA): TGTGCCAGCGCAAGAGGACAGGGCAGAGAAAAACTGTTTTTT.

The chain recombines TRBV27 with TRBJ2-7, with TRBD1 matching 7 bases. J lost 0 bases, V lost 6 bases, and 5 bases had no gene match. Germline V CDR1 and CDR2: MNHEY, SMNVEV (reference sequence). The CDR3 loop spans 14 amino acids. The CDR3 DNA follows: TGTGCCAGCAGCCGGGACAGAAGCTCCTACGAGCAGTACTTC. Residues: CASSRDRSSYEQYF.

The CDR3 DNA follows: TGTGCCAGCTCACCACCTTCGGGACAGGGTGGTTGGTACTTC. This sequence encodes CASSPPSGQGGWYF. The chain combines TRBV18 with TRBJ2-4, with TRBD1 matching 9 bases. V dropped 0 bases and J dropped 15; count of bases not matched to a gene: 9. Germline V gives CDR1 KGHSH, CDR2 LQKENI. The CDR3 is made up of 14 amino acids. Using reference TRBV18 and TRBJ2-4 for the parts outside the CDR3, the full variable domain is NAGVMQNPRHLVRRRGQEARLRCSPMKGHSHVYWYRQLPEEGLKFMVYLQKENIIDESGMPKERFSAEFPKEGPSILRIQQVVRGDSAAYFCASSPPSGQGGWYFGAGTRLSVL.

The chain employs TRBV3-1 (or the pseudogene TRBV3-2) and TRBJ2-3; D perhaps matches TRBD2 (6 bases). The germline V and J ends were trimmed by 4 bases and 7 bases, with 15 bases remaining between them. CDR3 length: 14 residues. Germline V gene lookup returns CDR1 LGHDT and CDR2 YNNKEL (reference sequence). CDR3 loop: CASSPLLGGYTQYF. CDR3 nucleotides: TGTGCCAGCAGCCCGCTGCTTGGGGGGTATACGCAGTATTTT.

The rearrangement links TRBV28 to TRBJ1-2; TRBD1 agrees at 10 bases. The CDR3 has 14 residues. Germline V gene lookup returns CDR1 MDHEN and CDR2 SYDVKM. The junction had 6 bases not matched to a gene; V was cut back by 6 bases and J by 5 bases. The CDR3 protein is CASSQGGQGYGYTF. For the CDR3, the DNA is TGTGCCAGCAGCCAAGGGGGACAGGGGTATGGCTACACCTTC.

The chain carries TRBV28 and TRBJ2-7; 8 nucleotides align to TRBD1. There are 12 residues in the CDR3. The trim removed 10 bases at V and 4 bases at J, leaving 6 bases unmatched. In germline, CDR1 is MDHEN, CDR2 SYDVKM. The CDR3 loop reads CATGTGPYEQYF. CDR3 nucleotide sequence: TGTGCCACCGGGACAGGCCCTTACGAGCAGTACTTC.

This clone has only one observation. CDR3 region: CASSPTEANSPLHF. The CDR3 DNA sequence: TGTGCCAGCTCACCGACAGAGGCGAATTCACCCCTCCACTTT. The J gene is TRBJ1-6, the V gene TRBV18; D might be TRBD1 (5 bases). V lost 3 bases to trimming and J lost 7 bases, with 10 bases between them. This CDR3 contains 14 residues. From germline, CDR1 is KGHSH and CDR2 LQKENI.

V is TRBV5-5 and J is TRBJ1-6; 7 bases line up with TRBD1. Germline trimming cut 5 bases from V and 0 bases from J; bases unmatched to any gene: 8. Germline V gives CDR1 SGHKS, CDR2 YYEKEE (reference sequence). This CDR3 spans 17 amino acids. In DNA form, the CDR3 reads TGTGCCAGCAGGTCACCGTGGACAGGCTCCTATAATTCACCCCTCCACTTT. Translating it yields CASRSPWTGSYNSPLHF.

Turning to this clone: One end of the junction is discordant with germline, which a read error may explain. This sequence joins TRBV24-1 and TRBJ2-4; D is perhaps TRBD2 (6 bases). CDR1 and CDR2 (germline): KGHDR, SFDVKD. The CDR3 contains 15 residues. In nucleotides, the CDR3 is TGTGCCACCAGTGATTTGCCGGGTCAGGGTAGGAGGGCGAACTTC. Residues: CATSDLPGQGRRANF.

The V gene is TRBV6-5, the J gene TRBJ2-2; D not resolved. Germline values: CDR1 MNHEY, CDR2 SVGAGI. The CDR3 is made up of 13 amino acids. Trimming shortened V by 8 bases and J by 3 bases, and 10 bases separated the two germline ends. The DNA of the CDR3 is TGTGCCAGCGCGCGGATCTACACCGGGGAGCTGTTTTTT. Protein product: CASARIYTGELFF.

The chain combines TRBV5-4 with TRBJ2-3; TRBD1 agrees at 10 bases. This CDR3 contains 16 residues. The V and J ends lost 4 bases and 2 bases, in that order; junction bases with no gene match: 7. CDR1 SGHNT and CDR2 YYREEE come from the germline V gene (reference sequence). The CDR3 sequence is CASSPGTGAITDTQYF. The CDR3, as DNA: TGTGCCAGCAGCCCCGGGACAGGGGCCATCACAGATACGCAGTATTTT.

The rearrangement links TRBV20-1 to TRBJ2-7; tentatively, D is TRBD1 (5 bases). The CDR3 spans 11 residues. CDR1 DFQATT and CDR2 SNEGSKA come from the germline V gene (reference sequence). CDR3 coding DNA: TGCAGTGCTAGGGATCCGAGTCGCAGGGCGGTC. Its protein is CSARDPSRRAV.

V and J are TRBV7-2 and TRBJ1-5, with 7 bases that match TRBD1. This CDR3 is built from 13 residues. After removal of 3 bases from V and 7 bases from J, the junction contained 3 bases not matched to a gene. Germline V gene data show CDR1 as SGHTA and CDR2 as FQGNSA. CDR3 DNA: TGTGCCAGCAGCTTGTACAGGGGCCAGCCCCAGCATTTT. This codes for CASSLYRGQPQHF.

The chain combines TRBV18 with TRBJ2-1; 11 bases match TRBD2. The CDR3 runs to 16 residues. Germline CDR1 and CDR2: KGHSH and LQKENI. Trimming removed 3 bases from V and 5 bases from J; junction bases left unmatched: 6. CDR3 amino acids: CASSPSSGGINNEQFF. In DNA form, the CDR3 reads TGTGCCAGCTCACCTTCTAGCGGGGGGATAAACAATGAGCAGTTCTTC.

A note on this clone: The junction and the germline gene differ at one end; a read error may be behind it. This sequence joins TRBV7-8 and TRBJ1-3, with a possible D match to TRBD1 (5 bases). The germline gives CDR1 SGHVS, CDR2 FQNEAQ. The CDR3 consists of 15 residues. The CDR3: CVSSLWGTTGNTIYF. As DNA, the CDR3 is TGTGTCAGCAGCCTCTGGGGGACTACTGGAAACACCATATATTTT.

The chain employs TRBV11-3 and TRBJ2-1; possible D gene TRBD2, 7 bases. The CDR3 sequence is 15 residues long. Germline values: CDR1 SGHNT, CDR2 YENEEA. Trimming took off 1 base at V and 5 bases at J, with 12 bases between the two ends. CDR3 coding DNA: TGTGCCAGCAGCTTAGGGGGGGGCGCCCACAATGAGCAGTTCTTC. Translating gives CASSLGGGAHNEQFF.